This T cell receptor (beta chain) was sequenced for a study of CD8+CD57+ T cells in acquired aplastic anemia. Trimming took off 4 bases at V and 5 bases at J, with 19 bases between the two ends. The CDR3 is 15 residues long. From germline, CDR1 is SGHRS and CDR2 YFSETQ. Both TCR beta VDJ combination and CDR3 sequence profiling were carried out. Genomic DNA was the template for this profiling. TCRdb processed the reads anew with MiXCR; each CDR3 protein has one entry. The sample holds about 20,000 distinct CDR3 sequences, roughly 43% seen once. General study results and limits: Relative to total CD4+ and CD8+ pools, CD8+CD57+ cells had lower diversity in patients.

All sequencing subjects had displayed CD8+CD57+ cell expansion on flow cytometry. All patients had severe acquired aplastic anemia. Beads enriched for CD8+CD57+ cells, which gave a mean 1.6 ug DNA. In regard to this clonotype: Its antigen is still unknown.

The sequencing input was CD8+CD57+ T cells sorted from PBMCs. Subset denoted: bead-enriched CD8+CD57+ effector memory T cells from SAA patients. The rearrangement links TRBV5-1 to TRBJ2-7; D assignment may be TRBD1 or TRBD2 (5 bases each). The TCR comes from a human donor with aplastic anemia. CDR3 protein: CASSQPPGPSNEQYF. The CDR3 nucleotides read TGCGCCAGCAGCCAGCCACCGGGACCATCCAACGAGCAGTACTTC.